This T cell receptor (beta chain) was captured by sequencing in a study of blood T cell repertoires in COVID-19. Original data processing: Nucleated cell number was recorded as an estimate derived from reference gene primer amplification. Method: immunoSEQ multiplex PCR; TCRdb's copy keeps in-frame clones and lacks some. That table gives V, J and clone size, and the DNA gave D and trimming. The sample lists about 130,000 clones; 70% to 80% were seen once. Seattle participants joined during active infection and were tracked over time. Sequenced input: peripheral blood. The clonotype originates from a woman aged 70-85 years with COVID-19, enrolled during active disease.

Here the CDR3 reads CAISTEGRRANNEQFF. CDR3 DNA: TGTGCCATCAGTACCGAGGGACGGAGGGCGAACAATGAGCAGTTCTTC. This chain links TRBV10-3 with TRBJ2-1; tentatively, D is TRBD2 (6 bases). Trimming pared 5 bases from V and 5 bases from J, leaving 19 bases between. This CDR3 comprises 16 residues. The germline V gene encodes CDR1 ENHRY and CDR2 SYGVKD.